One and the same sample provided the 18 T cell receptor beta chains below, sequenced in a study of blood T cells in healthy people across ages. With a J-beta primer mix and a sample-barcoded 5' primer, a second PCR ran about 7 to 12 cycles. TCRdb processed the 5' RACE reads anew with MiXCR; each CDR3 protein has one entry. The sample records 700,000 to 1,000,000 distinct CDR3 sequences, around two fifths being singletons. Material for sequencing was blood. These receptor sequences come from a man aged 60-69 years in good health.

This clonotype has at least ten counts. As DNA, the CDR3 is TGCAGCGTTGCTTATCAGGGGTATGGCTACACCTTC. Its translation: CSVAYQGYGYTF. V gene TRBV29-1 combines with J gene TRBJ1-2, with D possibly matching TRBD1 (6 bases). The CDR3 sequence is 12 residues long. The V end was cut by 4 bases, the J end by 5 bases, with 11 bases between. CDR1 is SQVTM and CDR2 is ANQGSEA in the germline V gene.

This clonotype has at least ten counts. The rearrangement uses TRBV2 and TRBJ2-5; TRBD2 matches at 16 bases. The CDR3 spans 18 residues. The V and J ends lost 6 bases and 2 bases, in that order; junction bases with no gene match: 9. Germline-derived CDR1 and CDR2 are SNHLY and FYNNEI. CDR3 coding DNA: TGTGCCAGCAGCGCTCCGGGACTAGCGGGGGGGCGGCAAGAGACCCAGTACTTC. As protein: CASSAPGLAGGRQETQYF.

This clonotype was picked up many times. The chain carries TRBV4-3 and TRBJ2-5; no firm D call. Deletions cut 0 bases from V and 5 bases from J, with 7 bases between. Germline lookup yields CDR1 LGHNA and CDR2 YSLEER. The CDR3 is made up of 13 amino acids. Here the CDR3 DNA reads TGCGCCAGCAGCCAAGAACGCAGGGAGACCCAGTACTTC. As protein: CASSQERRETQYF.

The CDR3 region has the DNA TGTGCCAGCAGTTTTGTCGGGTCTTACGAGCAGTACTTC. Protein: CASSFVGSYEQYF. The gene calls are TRBV12-3 or TRBV12-4 and TRBJ2-7, with D unresolved. CDR3 length equals 13 residues. The V end lost 3 bases, the J end lost 4 bases, and 10 bases lay between the germline ends.

This clonotype was observed a handful of times. DNA of the CDR3: TGTGCCAGCAGGCACAGGGAGTCAGATACGCAGTATTTT. The encoded protein is CASRHRESDTQYF. The chain carries TRBV2 and TRBJ2-3; tentatively, D is TRBD1 (6 bases). Trimming shortened V by 6 bases and J by 4 bases, and 11 bases separated the two germline ends. The CDR3 consists of 13 residues. CDR1 SNHLY and CDR2 FYNNEI come from the germline V gene. The variable domain in full, completed from reference TRBV2 and TRBJ2-3, reads EPEVTQTPSHQVTQMGQEVILRCVPISNHLYFYWYRQILGQKVEFLVSFYNNEISEKSEIFDDQFSVERPDGSNFTLKIRSTKLEDSAMYFCASRHRESDTQYFGPGTRLTVL.

This clonotype was counted a few times. This chain links TRBV14 with TRBJ2-1; D is undetermined. This CDR3 is built from 11 residues. CDR1 and CDR2 (germline): SGHDN, FVKESK. V was clipped by 1 base and J by 12 bases, with 7 bases between them. CDR3 amino acids: CASSQASLQFF. The CDR3 DNA reads as TGTGCCAGCAGCCAAGCGAGTTTGCAGTTCTTC.

In this sample, this clonotype turned up a few times. The rearrangement links TRBV6-2 or TRBV6-3 to TRBJ2-3; D is possibly TRBD2 (5 bases). Trimming left V 7 bases short and J 0 bases short, with 17 bases between. Germline V gene sequence: CDR1 MNHEY, CDR2 SVGEGT. The CDR3 consists of 16 residues. The CDR3 reads CASTQGRGTSTDTQYF. The CDR3 nucleotides are TGTGCCAGCACCCAAGGCCGGGGAACTAGCACAGATACGCAGTATTTT.

The chain couples TRBV6-5 to TRBJ2-1; D might be TRBD2 (6 bases). Germline CDR1 is MNHEY and CDR2 is SVGAGI. The CDR3 totals 16 residues. V lost 4 bases and J 9 bases, leaving 22 bases between the germline ends. The CDR3 DNA follows: TGTGCCAGCAGTTCCCCGGGGCGGGGCCCAGTCCTTGAGCAGTTCTTC. The encoded protein is CASSSPGRGPVLEQFF.

The chain combines TRBV4-3 with TRBJ2-2, with D uncertain. The V end lost 7 bases, the J end lost 0 bases, and 9 bases lay between the germline ends. Per the germline V gene, CDR1 is LGHNA and CDR2 is YSLEER. The CDR3 spans 14 residues. The chain's CDR3 is CASTSRPNTGELFF. The CDR3 DNA reads TGCGCCAGCACCAGTCGGCCGAACACCGGGGAGCTGTTTTTT.

The rearrangement joins TRBV7-9 to TRBJ2-5; 12 nucleotides match TRBD2. V dropped 3 bases and J dropped 11; count of bases not matched to a gene: 7. The CDR3 contains 14 residues. CDR1 and CDR2 (germline): SEHNR, FQNEAQ (reference sequence). The CDR3 coding sequence is TGTGCCAGCAGCTTGACTAGCGGGGGAGTTGAGCAGTACTTC. Translation: CASSLTSGGVEQYF.

The chain uses TRBV7-2 and TRBJ1-2, with a possible D match to TRBD1 (5 bases). Per germline, CDR1 SGHTA and CDR2 FQGNSA. CDR3 size: 18 residues. V was shortened by 4 bases and J by 6 bases, with 27 bases between the two germline ends. The CDR3: CASSSFARGGFPSDGYTF. CDR3 bases: TGTGCCAGCAGCTCCTTTGCCCGGGGGGGGTTCCCATCCGATGGCTACACCTTC.

This chain links TRBV6-1 with TRBJ2-7, with D maybe TRBD2 (6 bases). The germline CDR1 and CDR2 sequences are MNHNS and SASEGT. CDR3 length: 11 amino acids. Trimming cost V 8 bases and J 3 bases, with 8 bases left between them. Here the CDR3 reads CASWGLYEQYF. The CDR3 nucleotides are TGTGCCAGCTGGGGACTCTACGAGCAGTACTTC.

Only a few counts were recorded for this clonotype. J is TRBJ2-7 and V is TRBV6-2 or TRBV6-3; D not resolved. Germline assignment: CDR1 MNHEY and CDR2 SVGEGT. This CDR3 is built from 12 residues. Trimming took off 6 bases at V and 2 bases at J, with 8 bases between the two ends. CDR3 protein: CASRKGPYEQYF. The CDR3 bases are TGTGCCAGCAGAAAAGGACCCTACGAGCAGTACTTC.

The chain couples TRBV9 to TRBJ2-1; D is possibly TRBD1 (5 bases). The length of the CDR3 is 15 residues. Germline assignment: CDR1 SGDLS and CDR2 YYNGEE. V gave up 0 bases and J gave up 6 bases, with 13 bases separating them. For the CDR3, the DNA is TGTGCCAGCAGCGTAGAGGGGTCCCCGGTCAATGAGCAGTTCTTC. It specifies CASSVEGSPVNEQFF.

This sequence joins TRBV29-1 and TRBJ2-2; 7 positions match TRBD1. The germline V gene has CDR1 SQVTM and CDR2 ANQGSEA. CDR3 length: 12 residues. Unmatched junction bases numbered 4, after V lost 6 bases and J lost 6 bases. CDR3 bases: TGCAGCGTAGGGGGCGCCGCCGGGGAGCTGTTTTTT. This encodes CSVGGAAGELFF.

This clonotype has just a few counts. Germline is not matched at one junction end, which may reflect a read error. The chain is built from TRBV9 and TRBJ2-7; a weak D match, TRBD1 (6 bases). The CDR3 has 13 residues. Germline CDR1 SGDLS, CDR2 YYNGEE. DNA of the CDR3: TGTGCCAGCAGTGAAACAGGGTCCTCCGAGCAGTACTTC. Translating gives CASSETGSSEQYF. Full variable domain (remainder filled in from reference TRBV9 and TRBJ2-7): DSGVTQTPKHLITATGQRVTLRCSPRSGDLSVYWYQQSLDQGLQFLIQYYNGEERAKGNILERFSAQQFPDLHSELNLSSLELGDSALYFCASSETGSSEQYFGPGTRLTVT.

The V call is TRBV12-3 or TRBV12-4, the J call TRBJ2-1, with D unresolved. V dropped 4 bases and J dropped 4 bases, with 14 bases sitting between them. The CDR3 sequence is 15 residues long. CDR3 in amino acids: CASSSILQRYNEQFF. In DNA, the CDR3 is TGTGCCAGCAGTTCAATCCTGCAGCGTTACAATGAGCAGTTCTTC.

The J gene is TRBJ1-1, the V gene TRBV29-1, with TRBD1 matching 7 bases. V gave up 5 bases and J gave up 4 bases; unmatched junction bases: 7. The CDR3 consists of 13 residues. Germline V gene data show CDR1 as SQVTM and CDR2 as ANQGSEA. CDR3 bases: TGCAGCGTTACTGACAGGGACTTCACTGAAGCTTTCTTT. It encodes CSVTDRDFTEAFF.